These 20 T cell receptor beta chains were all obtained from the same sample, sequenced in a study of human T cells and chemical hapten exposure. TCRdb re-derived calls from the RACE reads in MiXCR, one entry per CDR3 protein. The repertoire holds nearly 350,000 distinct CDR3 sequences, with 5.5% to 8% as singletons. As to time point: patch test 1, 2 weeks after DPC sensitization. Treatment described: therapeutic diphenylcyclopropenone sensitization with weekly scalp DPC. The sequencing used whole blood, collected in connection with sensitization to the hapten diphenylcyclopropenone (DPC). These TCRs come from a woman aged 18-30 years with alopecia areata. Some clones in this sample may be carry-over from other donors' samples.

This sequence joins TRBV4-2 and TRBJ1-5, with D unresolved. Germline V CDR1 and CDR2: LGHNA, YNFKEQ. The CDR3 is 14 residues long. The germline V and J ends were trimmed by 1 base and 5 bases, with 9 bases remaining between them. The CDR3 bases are TGTGCCAGCAGCCAAGCTGTGAATTATCAGCCCCAGCATTTT. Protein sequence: CASSQAVNYQPQHF.

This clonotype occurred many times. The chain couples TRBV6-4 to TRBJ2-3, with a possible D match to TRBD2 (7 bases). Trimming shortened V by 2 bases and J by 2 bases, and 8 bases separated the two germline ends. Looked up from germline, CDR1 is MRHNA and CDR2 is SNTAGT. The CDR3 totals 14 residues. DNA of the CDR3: TGTGCCAGCAGTGACGGGGGGGCCACAGATACGCAGTATTTT. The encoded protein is CASSDGGATDTQYF.

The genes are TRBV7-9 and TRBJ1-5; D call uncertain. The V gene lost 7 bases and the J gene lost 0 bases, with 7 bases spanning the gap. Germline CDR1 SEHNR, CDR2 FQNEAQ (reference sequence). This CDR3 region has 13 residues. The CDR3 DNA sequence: TGTGCCAGCACCCTAACTAGCAATCAGCCCCAGCATTTT. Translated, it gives CASTLTSNQPQHF.

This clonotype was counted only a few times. In DNA form, the CDR3 reads TGTGCCAGCAGTTATCAGCCGGGGGGGCCCTACGAGCAGTACTTC. Translated: CASSYQPGGPYEQYF. The chain combines TRBV6-5 with TRBJ2-7; 8 bases agree with TRBD2. Germline values: CDR1 MNHEY, CDR2 SVGAGI. The CDR3 is made up of 15 amino acids. The V gene end was trimmed by 3 bases and the J gene end by 2 bases; junction bases not matched to a gene: 6.

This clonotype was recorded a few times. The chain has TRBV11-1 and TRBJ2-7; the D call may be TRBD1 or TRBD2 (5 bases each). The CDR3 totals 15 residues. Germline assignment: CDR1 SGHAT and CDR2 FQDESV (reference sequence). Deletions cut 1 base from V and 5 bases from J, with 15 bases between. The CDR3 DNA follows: TGTGCCAGCAGCTTAGTAACGGACGGGGCTGACGAGCAGTACTTC. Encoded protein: CASSLVTDGADEQYF.

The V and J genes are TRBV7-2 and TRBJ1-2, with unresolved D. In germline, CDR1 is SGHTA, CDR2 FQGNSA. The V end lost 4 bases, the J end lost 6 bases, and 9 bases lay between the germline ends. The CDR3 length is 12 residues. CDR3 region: CASSSTFHGYTF. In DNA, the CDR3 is TGTGCCAGCAGCTCGACTTTCCATGGCTACACCTTC.

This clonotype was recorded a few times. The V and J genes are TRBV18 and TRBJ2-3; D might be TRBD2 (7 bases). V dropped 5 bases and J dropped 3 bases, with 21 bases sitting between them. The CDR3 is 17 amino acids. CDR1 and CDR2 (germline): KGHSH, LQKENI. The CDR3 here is CASSLFGGGKETDTQYF. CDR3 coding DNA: TGTGCCAGCTCATTATTCGGCGGGGGCAAAGAGACAGATACGCAGTATTTT.

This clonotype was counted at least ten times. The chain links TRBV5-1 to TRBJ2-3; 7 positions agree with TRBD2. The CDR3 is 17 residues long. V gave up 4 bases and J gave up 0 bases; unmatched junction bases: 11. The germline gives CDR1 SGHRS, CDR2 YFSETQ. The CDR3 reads CASSPGISRGSTDTQYF. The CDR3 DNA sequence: TGCGCCAGCAGCCCCGGAATCTCGCGGGGGAGCACAGATACGCAGTATTTT. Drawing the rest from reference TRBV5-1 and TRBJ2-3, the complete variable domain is KAGVTQTPRYLIKTRGQQVTLSCSPISGHRSVSWYQQTPGQGLQFLFEYFSETQRNKGNFPGRFSGRQFSNSRSEMNVSTLELGDSALYLCASSPGISRGSTDTQYFGPGTRLTVL.

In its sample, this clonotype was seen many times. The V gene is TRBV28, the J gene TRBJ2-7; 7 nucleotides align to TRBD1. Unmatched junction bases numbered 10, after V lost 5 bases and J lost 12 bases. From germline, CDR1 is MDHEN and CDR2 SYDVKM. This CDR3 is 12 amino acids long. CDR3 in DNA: TGTGCCAGCAGTCCGTTTGACAGGGTACTGTACTTC. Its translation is CASSPFDRVLYF.

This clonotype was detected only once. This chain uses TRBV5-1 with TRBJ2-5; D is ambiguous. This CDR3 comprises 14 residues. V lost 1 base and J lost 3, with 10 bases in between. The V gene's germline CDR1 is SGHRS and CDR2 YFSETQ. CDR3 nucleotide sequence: TGCGCCAGCAGCTTGTTTGCTTTGAAAGAGACCCAGTACTTC. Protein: CASSLFALKETQYF.

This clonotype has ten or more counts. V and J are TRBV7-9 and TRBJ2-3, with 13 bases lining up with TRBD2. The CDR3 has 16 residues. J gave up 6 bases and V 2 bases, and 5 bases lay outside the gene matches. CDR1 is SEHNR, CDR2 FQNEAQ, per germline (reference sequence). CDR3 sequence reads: CASSLLLAGGPDTQYF. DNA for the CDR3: TGTGCCAGCAGCTTACTACTAGCGGGGGGGCCTGATACGCAGTATTTT. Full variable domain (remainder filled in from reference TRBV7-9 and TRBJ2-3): DTGVSQNPRHKITKRGQNVTFRCDPISEHNRLYWYRQTLGQGPEFLTYFQNEAQLEKSRLLSDRFSAERPKGSFSTLEIQRTEQGDSAMYLCASSLLLAGGPDTQYFGPGTRLTVL.

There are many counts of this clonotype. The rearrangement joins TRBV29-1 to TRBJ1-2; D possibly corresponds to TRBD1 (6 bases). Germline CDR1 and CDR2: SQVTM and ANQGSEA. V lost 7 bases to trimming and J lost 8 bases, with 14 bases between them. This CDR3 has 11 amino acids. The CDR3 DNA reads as TGCAGCGCTCTGGACAGTTGGGGCTACACCTTC. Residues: CSALDSWGYTF.

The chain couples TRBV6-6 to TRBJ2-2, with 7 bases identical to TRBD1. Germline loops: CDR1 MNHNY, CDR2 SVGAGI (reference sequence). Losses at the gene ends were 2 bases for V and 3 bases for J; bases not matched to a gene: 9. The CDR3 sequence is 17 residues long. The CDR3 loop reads CASSYHPRDRYTGELFF. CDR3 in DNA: TGTGCCAGCAGTTACCATCCTCGGGACAGATACACCGGGGAGCTGTTTTTT.

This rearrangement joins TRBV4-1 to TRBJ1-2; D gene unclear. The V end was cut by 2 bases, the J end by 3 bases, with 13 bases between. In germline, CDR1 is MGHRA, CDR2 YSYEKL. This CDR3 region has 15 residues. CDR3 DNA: TGCGCCAGCAGCCAATCCCGGTCGGCAGACTATGGCTACACCTTC. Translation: CASSQSRSADYGYTF.

For the CDR3, the DNA is TGTGCCAGCACCCCATGGTGGAACATTCAGTACTTC. Its translation: CASTPWWNIQYF. V is TRBV12-3 or TRBV12-4 and J is TRBJ2-4; D is undetermined. CDR3 length: 12 residues. The V end lost 7 bases, the J end lost 7 bases, and 11 bases lay between the germline ends.

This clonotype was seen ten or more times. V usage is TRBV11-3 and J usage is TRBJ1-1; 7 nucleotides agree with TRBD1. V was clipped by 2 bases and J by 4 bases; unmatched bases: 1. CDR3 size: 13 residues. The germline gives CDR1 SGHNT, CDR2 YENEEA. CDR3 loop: CASSLTGVTEAFF. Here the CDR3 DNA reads TGTGCCAGCAGCTTAACAGGGGTCACTGAAGCTTTCTTT.

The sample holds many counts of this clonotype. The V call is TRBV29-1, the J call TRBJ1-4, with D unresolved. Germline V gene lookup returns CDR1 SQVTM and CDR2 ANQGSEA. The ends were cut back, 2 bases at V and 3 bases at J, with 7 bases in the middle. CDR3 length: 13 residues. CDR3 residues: CSVEPVPNEKLFF. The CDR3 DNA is TGCAGCGTTGAACCAGTACCTAATGAAAAACTGTTTTTT.

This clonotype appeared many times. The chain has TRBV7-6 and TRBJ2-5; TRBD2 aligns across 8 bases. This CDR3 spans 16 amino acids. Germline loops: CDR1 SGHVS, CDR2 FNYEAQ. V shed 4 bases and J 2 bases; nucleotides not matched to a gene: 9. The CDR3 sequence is CASSYSGVAGQETQYF. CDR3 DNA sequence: TGTGCCAGCAGCTACTCCGGAGTAGCGGGGCAAGAGACCCAGTACTTC. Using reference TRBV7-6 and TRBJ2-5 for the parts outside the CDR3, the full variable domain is GAGVSQSPRYKVTKRGQDVALRCDPISGHVSLYWYRQALGQGPEFLTYFNYEAQQDKSGLPNDRFSAERPEGSISTLTIQRTEQRDSAMYRCASSYSGVAGQETQYFGPGTRLLVL.

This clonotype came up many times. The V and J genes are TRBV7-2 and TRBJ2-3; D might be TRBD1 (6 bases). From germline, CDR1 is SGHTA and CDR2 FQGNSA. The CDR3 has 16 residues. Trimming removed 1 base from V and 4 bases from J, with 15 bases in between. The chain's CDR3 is CASSLGWGLVADTQYF. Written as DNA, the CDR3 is TGTGCCAGCAGCTTAGGTTGGGGGCTAGTGGCAGATACGCAGTATTTT.

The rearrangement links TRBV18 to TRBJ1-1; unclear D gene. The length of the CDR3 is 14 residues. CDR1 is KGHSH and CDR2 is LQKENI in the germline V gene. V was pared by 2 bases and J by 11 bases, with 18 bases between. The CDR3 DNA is TGTGCCAGCTCACCAAGAAGGGATGAGCATTGGGCTTTCTTT. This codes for CASSPRRDEHWAFF.